The TCR beta chain described here comes from a study of blood T cell repertoires in COVID-19. Study information: Both acute and convalescent COVID-19 samples were obtained from the United States, Italy and Spain. Nucleic acid was either cDNA or gDNA, and it came from T cells, B-cell-depleted T cells, or PBMCs.

This CDR3 has 14 amino acids. CDR1 is MDHEN, CDR2 SYDVKM, per germline. V lost 2 bases, J lost 6 bases, and 11 bases lay in between. Individuals aged roughly 18 to 90 years were recruited from some 26 US areas. Original methodology: Estimates of nucleated cell counts were drawn from the amplification of reference gene primers. Data came from immunoSEQ multiplex PCR; TCRdb stores just in-frame clones and leaves some out. V, J and clone size derive from that table, while D and trimming were established from the DNA sequence. The repertoire consists of about 400,000 clones, with 85% to 90% occurring once and the leading ten covering 0.95% to 1%.

The sample was PBMCs or T cells enriched from blood (not recorded which). This clonotype was obtained from a woman aged 25-40 years with acute COVID-19. This chain connects TRBV28 to TRBJ2-1; no firm D call. DNA for the CDR3: TGTGCCAGCAGTTTAGGTGTCCTACCCAATGAGCAGTTCTTC. Translation: CASSLGVLPNEQFF.